This TCR beta chain appears in the sequencing data of a study of blood T cell repertoires in COVID-19 (dated by TCRdb to between 2020 and 2021). Concerning the study at large: Collaborator samples came from the United States, Italy and Spain and covered acute and convalescent phases of COVID-19. The material from the prospective study consisted of cDNA or gDNA derived from T cells, B-cell-depleted T cells, or PBMCs. Subjects who had been exposed to COVID-19, were actively infected with it, or had recovered from it provided the deeply sampled blood TCRbeta repertoires that made up the dataset. A freely available public database, intended as a resource for researchers studying the immune response to SARS-CoV-2, is where the repertoires were released. The samples were drawn from two sources: the first 160 participants of the ongoing ImmuneRACE study, and 1,000 to 1,500 subjects contributed by 6 global collaborators. Sample metadata almost always included a de-identified subject ID, COVID-19 status, age in years and sex. Where available, HLA class I and class II types were obtained from metadata supplied by the sample provider rather than from assay-based typing.

A note on this clone: No cognate antigen has been identified for it. Base quality data are lacking; no much larger clone is found one base away.

On the study overall, not on this receptor specifically: How much clinical and demographic metadata was included differed by source and by participant, and the metadata was provided uncurated.

Clipping removes 2 bases from V and 6 bases from J, with 12 as the unmatched junction base count. The CDR3 holds 17 amino acids from the cysteine to the phenylalanine. The read is trimmed to its CDR3 DNA, 51 bases read in frame from base 1. CDR1 and CDR2 are read off the germline V gene as LGHNA and YSLEER. TCRbeta CDR3 regions were amplified from genomic DNA by means of the immunoSEQ Assay, a bias-controlled multiplex PCR. The authors' analysis ran thus. Nucleated cell counts per sample were estimated from amplification of reference gene primers within the assay. Sequence reads were collapsed and filtered to measure the absolute abundance of every unique TCRbeta CDR3 rearrangement. For each sample, productive Simpson clonality was calculated by taking the square root of Simpson's diversity index across productive rearrangements. The clones in this table, taken by TCRdb from immuneACCESS, are in-frame only. Not every clone is retained; where verified, under half of the shortfall comes from an unresolved V gene, and the cause of the rest is unknown. From that table come the V and J calls and clone size; the DNA was used to work out D and trimming. Across this sample there are tens of thousands of clones, with approximately 80% seen only once. Around 49% of the sample is in the top ten clones.

Whole blood was collected in K2EDTA tubes by collaborating institutions according to the institutions' own protocols. For TCRbeta analysis, collaborators shipped samples as frozen whole blood, isolated PBMCs, or DNA extracted from either of those sample types. The sequence links TRBV4-3 to TRBJ2-7; TRBD2 agrees with 11 junctional bases. This sequence was found in a human donor in a cohort sampled during active COVID-19. The sequenced sample consisted of peripheral blood. In nucleotide form, the sequence is TGCGCCAGCAGCCAAATCCTCTTTAGCGGGAGGGGGGGCGAGCAGTACTTC. This sequence encodes CASSQILFSGRGGEQYF.